This passage covers 25 T cell receptor beta chains from one sample sequenced in a study of vaccination effects on CD4 cells after COVID-19. Which antigens these TCRs recognize remains unknown. TCRdb keeps only in-frame clones here, not all; method: immunoSEQ multiplex PCR. Here the sample spans about 45,000 clones, around 70% being singletons. With around ten days of culture completed, CD4+ T cells were isolated. Each participant was administered two doses of either the BNT162b2 or the mRNA-1273 vaccine. The specimen comprised CD4+ T cells from PBMCs cultured without peptide, sampled after COVID-19 vaccination. These receptors were collected from a human donor who received a COVID-19 vaccine.

The V call is TRBV7-8, the J call TRBJ2-1; no clear D. Germline loops: CDR1 SGHVS, CDR2 FQNEAQ. The CDR3 has 17 amino acids. Trimming left V 5 bases short and J 4 bases short, with 21 bases between. The CDR3 loop reads CASSQFRRLSLYNEQFF. The DNA of the CDR3 is TGTGCCAGCAGCCAGTTTAGGAGACTCTCTTTATACAATGAGCAGTTCTTC.

This clone was observed a handful of times. The chain combines TRBV7-2 with TRBJ1-1; weak D call: TRBD1 (5 bases). This CDR3 spans 14 amino acids. CDR1 and CDR2 from the germline V gene are SGHTA and FQGNSA. Trimming shortened V by 3 bases and J by 2 bases, and 10 bases separated the two germline ends. As DNA, the CDR3 is TGTGCCAGCAGCTTTGACAGACAAAACACTGAAGCTTTCTTT. This sequence encodes CASSFDRQNTEAFF.

The chain is built from TRBV28 and TRBJ1-2; the match to TRBD1 covers 12 bases. Trimming took 8 bases from V and 8 from J; bases not matched to a gene: 12. The length of the CDR3 is 15 residues. CDR1 and CDR2 from the germline V gene are MDHEN and SYDVKM. The CDR3 spells CASGRDRGLSDGYTF. CDR3 nucleotides: TGTGCCAGCGGAAGGGACAGGGGGCTCTCTGACGGCTACACCTTC.

This chain uses TRBV7-6 with TRBJ2-2; unclear D gene. The CDR3 covers 15 residues. V dropped 2 bases and J dropped 4 bases, with 11 bases sitting between them. CDR1 is SGHVS and CDR2 is FNYEAQ in the germline V gene. The DNA of the CDR3 is TGTGCCAGCAGCTTATTTACAGCGAGCACCGGGGAGCTGTTTTTT. Its protein is CASSLFTASTGELFF.

J is TRBJ2-1 and V is TRBV24-1; a weak D match, TRBD1 (8 bases). The length of the CDR3 is 15 residues. Germline V gives CDR1 KGHDR, CDR2 SFDVKD. Trimming removed 2 bases from V and 8 bases from J, with 15 bases in between. As DNA, the CDR3 is TGTGCCACCAGTGATTCCTGGACAGGGAGGGATGAGCAGTTCTTC. Protein product: CATSDSWTGRDEQFF.

The chain combines TRBV6-4 with TRBJ2-1; the match to TRBD2 covers 13 bases. CDR1 is MRHNA, CDR2 SNTAGT, per germline. V trimming: 3 bases; J trimming: 6 bases; junction bases outside the gene matches: 2. This CDR3 spans 15 amino acids. CDR3 sequence (DNA): TGTGCCAGCAGTGAACTAGCGGGGGGGCCCAATGAGCAGTTCTTC. Protein product: CASSELAGGPNEQFF.

DNA for the CDR3: TGTGCCAGCAGCCCACCGAGGACCTTCAGAAGCTCCTACGAGCAGTACTTC. This codes for CASSPPRTFRSSYEQYF. V is TRBV7-8 and J is TRBJ2-7; D is unclear. The germline V gene encodes CDR1 SGHVS and CDR2 FQNEAQ. The CDR3 covers 17 residues. Trimming left V 5 bases short and J 0 bases short, with 20 bases between.

The chain links TRBV9 to TRBJ1-1, with D unclear. V lost 4 bases and J lost 3, with 13 bases in between. Germline V gene lookup returns CDR1 SGDLS and CDR2 YYNGEE. The CDR3 is made up of 14 amino acids. The CDR3 spells CASSSPYKDTEAFF. The DNA of the CDR3 is TGTGCCAGCAGCTCCCCGTATAAGGACACTGAAGCTTTCTTT.

J is TRBJ1-2 and V is TRBV19; possible D gene TRBD1, 6 bases. Trimming shortened V by 7 bases and J by 3 bases, and 15 bases separated the two germline ends. In germline, CDR1 is LNHDA, CDR2 SQIVND (reference sequence). The CDR3 length is 14 residues. The CDR3 DNA is TGTGCCAGTAACAACAGGGTAACATACTATGGCTACACCTTC. Protein product: CASNNRVTYYGYTF.

The rearrangement links TRBV4-1 to TRBJ1-1; 9 bases map to TRBD1. Trimming took 4 bases from V and 1 from J; bases not matched to a gene: 7. Looked up from germline, CDR1 is MGHRA and CDR2 is YSYEKL. The length of the CDR3 is 16 residues. CDR3 in amino acids: CASSRQGGNANTEAFF. CDR3 nucleotide sequence: TGCGCCAGCAGCCGACAGGGGGGGAATGCGAACACTGAAGCTTTCTTT.

Only a few counts were recorded for this clone. CDR3 protein: CASSLEGLVGEQFF. CDR3 DNA sequence: TGTGCCAGCAGCTTGGAGGGACTAGTGGGTGAGCAGTTCTTC. The V gene is TRBV5-4, the J gene TRBJ2-1; 8 positions agree with TRBD2. The V gene end was trimmed by 0 bases and the J gene end by 9 bases; junction bases not matched to a gene: 5. Germline CDR1 reads SGHNT; CDR2 reads YYREEE (reference sequence). CDR3 length: 14 residues.

In this sample, this clone turned up a few times. The chain uses TRBV10-1 and TRBJ2-5; a possible D gene is TRBD2 (6 bases). This CDR3 has 14 residues. Germline CDR1 WNHNN, CDR2 SYGVQD (reference sequence). In DNA, the CDR3 is TGCGCGACCGGGAACCCGGGAGTACAGGAGACCCAGTACTTC. Translated: CATGNPGVQETQYF.

In its sample, this clone was seen a few times. CDR3 nucleotides: TGCGCCAGCAGCTCTCAGCCACAGGGGGATCTTTCTGGAAACACCATATATTTT. It is translated as CASSSQPQGDLSGNTIYF. This sequence joins TRBV5-1 and TRBJ1-3; 8 nucleotides line up with TRBD1. Trimming at V came to 3 bases and at J to 1 base, leaving 12 bases not matched to a gene. This CDR3 region has 18 residues. Germline lookup yields CDR1 SGHRS and CDR2 YFSETQ.

The CDR3 DNA sequence: TGTGCCAGCAGTTTCCAGGGGGCTAGGGAGCTGTTTTTT. This translates into CASSFQGARELFF. The V and J genes are TRBV12-3 or TRBV12-4 and TRBJ2-2; 8 nucleotides align to TRBD1. J lost 9 bases, V lost 3 bases, and 3 bases had no gene match. The CDR3 has 13 residues.

The rearrangement links TRBV25-1 to TRBJ2-7; D is possibly TRBD2 (6 bases). The CDR3 contains 12 residues. V was cut by 4 bases and J by 4 bases, with 8 bases left in between. Germline CDR1 and CDR2: MGHDK and SYGVNS. CDR3 sequence reads: CASSVGGYEQYF. The CDR3 bases are TGTGCCAGCAGTGTGGGGGGTTACGAGCAGTACTTC.

The rearrangement links TRBV5-1 to TRBJ1-5; D is possibly TRBD1 (5 bases). Germline lookup yields CDR1 SGHRS and CDR2 YFSETQ. The CDR3 covers 14 residues. The ends were cut back, 4 bases at V and 7 bases at J, with 15 bases in the middle. The CDR3 DNA follows: TGCGCCAGCAGCCCGGGAGCCGGGGACCAGCCCCAGCATTTT. It encodes CASSPGAGDQPQHF.

Only one count was recorded for this clone. The DNA of the CDR3 is TGTGCCAGCAGCTTGAGTTCGGGGGCAGATACGCAGTATTTT. Its translation is CASSLSSGADTQYF. V gene TRBV7-9 combines with J gene TRBJ2-3, with a possible D match to TRBD2 (6 bases). The ends were cut back, 3 bases at V and 4 bases at J, with 11 bases in the middle. The CDR3 spans 14 residues. CDR1 and CDR2 from the germline V gene are SEHNR and FQNEAQ (reference sequence). The complete variable domain, with remaining parts taken from reference TRBV7-9 and TRBJ2-3, reads DTGVSQNPRHKITKRGQNVTFRCDPISEHNRLYWYRQTLGQGPEFLTYFQNEAQLEKSRLLSDRFSAERPKGSFSTLEIQRTEQGDSAMYLCASSLSSGADTQYFGPGTRLTVL.

This clone was counted a few times. The rearrangement joins TRBV4-2 to TRBJ2-7; D is possibly TRBD1 (5 bases). Deletions cut 1 base from V and 2 bases from J, with 12 bases between. The length of the CDR3 is 15 residues. CDR1 is LGHNA and CDR2 is YNFKEQ in the germline V gene. The CDR3 sequence: CASSQGRQTAYEQYF. For the CDR3, the DNA is TGTGCCAGCAGCCAAGGCCGACAGACAGCCTACGAGCAGTACTTC.

This chain joins TRBV6-5 and TRBJ2-3; D remains unclear. V was shortened by 7 bases and J by 0 bases, with 11 bases between the two germline ends. The CDR3 is 14 residues long. The germline CDR1 and CDR2 sequences are MNHEY and SVGAGI. The CDR3 nucleotides are TGTGCCAGCACCCTCGCAGGTAGCACAGATACGCAGTATTTT. Translation: CASTLAGSTDTQYF.

This rearrangement joins TRBV3-1 (or the pseudogene TRBV3-2) to TRBJ2-3; 7 bases fit TRBD2. The CDR3 extends over 18 amino acids. Germline CDR1 is LGHDT and CDR2 is YNNKEL (reference sequence). The V gene end was trimmed by 3 bases and the J gene end by 3 bases; junction bases not matched to a gene: 15. This CDR3 reads CASSQDPRGGGWTDTQYF. The CDR3 nucleotides are TGTGCCAGCAGCCAGGATCCTAGGGGCGGGGGATGGACAGATACGCAGTATTTT.

This clone has just a few counts. The rearrangement uses TRBV20-1 and TRBJ2-1; 7 bases line up with TRBD1. V lost 3 bases and J lost 4; bases outside the gene matches: 6. Germline V lookup: CDR1 DFQATT, CDR2 SNEGSKA (reference sequence). This CDR3 is 14 amino acids long. The CDR3 region has the DNA TGCAGTGCTAGTAGGGGGCCACAGTACAATGAGCAGTTCTTC. This gives the protein CSASRGPQYNEQFF.

The chain is built from TRBV6-1 and TRBJ1-2; 7 nucleotides line up with TRBD1. Per the germline V gene, CDR1 is MNHNS and CDR2 is SASEGT. The CDR3 length is 16 residues. J gave up 0 bases and V 1 base, and 5 bases lay outside the gene matches. The CDR3 DNA reads as TGTGCCAGCAGTGAAGTCCCAGGGGGACCTAACTATGGCTACACCTTC. It specifies CASSEVPGGPNYGYTF.

The chain combines TRBV30 with TRBJ1-2, with D possibly matching TRBD1 (5 bases). The CDR3 is made up of 14 amino acids. Germline values: CDR1 GTSNPN, CDR2 SVGIG (reference sequence). Trimming pared 1 base from V and 5 bases from J, leaving 14 bases between. The CDR3 region has the DNA TGTGCCTGGAGTGCCCTCGGGGGGGGGTATGGCTACACCTTC. Translated: CAWSALGGGYGYTF.

This chain links TRBV20-1 with TRBJ1-2; D is undetermined. Trimming shortened V by 5 bases and J by 2 bases, and 6 bases separated the two germline ends. Germline CDR1 DFQATT, CDR2 SNEGSKA (reference sequence). The CDR3 has 11 amino acids. Here the CDR3 reads CSAPRNYGYTF. The CDR3 DNA reads TGCAGTGCTCCGCGCAACTATGGCTACACCTTC.

This clone was detected a few times. The chain employs TRBV27 and TRBJ1-1; TRBD1 might be the D (5 bases). The germline CDR1 and CDR2 sequences are MNHEY and SMNVEV (reference sequence). CDR3 length: 16 amino acids. The V end was cut by 6 bases, the J end by 0 bases, with 17 bases between. CDR3 DNA: TGTGCCAGCAGCCGTTACGGGACGGCCCTGAACACTGAAGCTTTCTTT. Protein sequence: CASSRYGTALNTEAFF.